This record looks at one T cell receptor beta chain sequence and its context. The data were taken from a study of OX40 agonist ivuxolimab in advanced cancers. Assay used: immunoSEQ multiplex PCR; TCRdb lists only in-frame clones, some missing. Of just over 95,000 clones listed, nearly 90% were seen once; the top ten hold under 0.2%. CDR1 SGHRS and CDR2 YFSETQ come from the germline V gene. The CDR3 sequence is 16 residues long. V gave up 6 bases and J gave up 5 bases; unmatched junction bases: 10. Sample: CD4+ or CD8+ T cells sorted from blood, taken in a trial of the OX40 agonist ivuxolimab. The V and J genes are TRBV5-1 and TRBJ2-1; 11 nucleotides align to TRBD2. This sequence was found in an adult with an advanced solid tumor such as melanoma, head and neck, liver or kidney cancer. CDR3 region: CASTETGLAGNNEQFF. DNA for the CDR3: TGCGCCAGCACCGAGACAGGACTAGCGGGCAACAATGAGCAGTTCTTC.